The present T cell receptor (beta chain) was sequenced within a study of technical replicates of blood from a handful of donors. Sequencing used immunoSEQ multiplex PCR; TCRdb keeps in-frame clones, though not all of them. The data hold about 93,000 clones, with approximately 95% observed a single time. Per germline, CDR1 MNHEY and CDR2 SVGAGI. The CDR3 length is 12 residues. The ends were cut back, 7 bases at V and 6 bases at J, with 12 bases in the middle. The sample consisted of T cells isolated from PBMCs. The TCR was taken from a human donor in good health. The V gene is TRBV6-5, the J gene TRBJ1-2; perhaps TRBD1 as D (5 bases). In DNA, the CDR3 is TGTGCCAGCACCACGGGGGGTGATGGCTACACCTTC. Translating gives CASTTGGDGYTF.